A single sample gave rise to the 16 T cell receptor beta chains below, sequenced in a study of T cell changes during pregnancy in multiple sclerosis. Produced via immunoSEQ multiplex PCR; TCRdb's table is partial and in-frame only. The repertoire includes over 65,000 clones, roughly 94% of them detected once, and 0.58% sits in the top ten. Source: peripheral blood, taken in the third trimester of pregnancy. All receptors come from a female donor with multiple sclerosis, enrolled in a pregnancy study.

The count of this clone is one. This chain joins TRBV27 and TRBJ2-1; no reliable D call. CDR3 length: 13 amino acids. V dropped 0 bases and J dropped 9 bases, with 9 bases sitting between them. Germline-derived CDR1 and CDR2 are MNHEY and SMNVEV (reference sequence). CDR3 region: CASSLSYPGEQFF. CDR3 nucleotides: TGTGCCAGCAGTTTATCCTATCCTGGTGAGCAGTTCTTC.

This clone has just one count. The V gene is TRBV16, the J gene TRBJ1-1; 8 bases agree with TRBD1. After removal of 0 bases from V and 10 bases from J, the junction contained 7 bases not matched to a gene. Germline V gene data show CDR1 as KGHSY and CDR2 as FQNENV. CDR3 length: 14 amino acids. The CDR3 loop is CASSQSSGGKSAFF. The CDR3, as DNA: TGTGCCAGCAGCCAATCATCAGGGGGCAAATCAGCTTTCTTT.

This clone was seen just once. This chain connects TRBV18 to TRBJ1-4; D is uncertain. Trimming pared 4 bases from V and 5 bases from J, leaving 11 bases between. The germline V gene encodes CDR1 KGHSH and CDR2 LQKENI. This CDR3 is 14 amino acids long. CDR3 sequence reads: CASSLSTGNEKLFF. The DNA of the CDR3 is TGTGCCAGCTCACTGTCCACGGGGAATGAAAAACTGTTTTTT.

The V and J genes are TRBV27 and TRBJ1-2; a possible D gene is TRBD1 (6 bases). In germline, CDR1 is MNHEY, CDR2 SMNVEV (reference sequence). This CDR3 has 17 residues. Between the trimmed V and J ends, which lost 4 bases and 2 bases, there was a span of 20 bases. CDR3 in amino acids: CASSSRLRLDRNYGYTF. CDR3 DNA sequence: TGTGCCAGCAGTTCCCGTCTCCGATTAGACAGGAACTATGGCTACACCTTC.

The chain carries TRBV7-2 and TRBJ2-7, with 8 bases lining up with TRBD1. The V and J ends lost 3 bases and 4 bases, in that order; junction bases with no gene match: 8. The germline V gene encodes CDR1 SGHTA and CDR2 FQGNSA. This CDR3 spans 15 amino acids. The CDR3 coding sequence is TGTGCCAGCAGCTTCGGACAGGGAGGCCCTTACGAGCAGTACTTC. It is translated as CASSFGQGGPYEQYF. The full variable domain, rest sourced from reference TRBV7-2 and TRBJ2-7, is GAGVSQSPSNKVTEKGKDVELRCDPISGHTALYWYRQSLGQGLEFLIYFQGNSAPDKSGLPSDRFSAERTGGSVSTLTIQRTQQEDSAVYLCASSFGQGGPYEQYFGPGTRLTVT.

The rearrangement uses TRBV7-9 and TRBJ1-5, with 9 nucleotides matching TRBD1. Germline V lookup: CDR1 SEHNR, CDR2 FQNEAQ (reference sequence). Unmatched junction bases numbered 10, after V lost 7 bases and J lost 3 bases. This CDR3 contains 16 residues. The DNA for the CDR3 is TGTGCCAGCAACCGACCGGGACAGGGCCTCAATCAGCCCCAGCATTTT. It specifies CASNRPGQGLNQPQHF.

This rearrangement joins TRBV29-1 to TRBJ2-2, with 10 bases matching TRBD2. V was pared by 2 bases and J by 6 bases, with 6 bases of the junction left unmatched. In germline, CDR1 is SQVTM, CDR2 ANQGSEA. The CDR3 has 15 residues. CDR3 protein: CSVESSGGRAGELFF. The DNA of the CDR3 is TGCAGCGTTGAAAGTAGCGGGGGGCGCGCCGGGGAGCTGTTTTTT.

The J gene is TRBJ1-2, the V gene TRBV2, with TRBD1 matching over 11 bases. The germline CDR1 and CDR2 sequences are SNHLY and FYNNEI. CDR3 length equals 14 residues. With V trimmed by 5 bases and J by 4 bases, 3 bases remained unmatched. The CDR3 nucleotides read TGTGCCAGCAGTCGGACAGGGGGCGTCTATGGCTACACCTTC. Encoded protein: CASSRTGGVYGYTF.

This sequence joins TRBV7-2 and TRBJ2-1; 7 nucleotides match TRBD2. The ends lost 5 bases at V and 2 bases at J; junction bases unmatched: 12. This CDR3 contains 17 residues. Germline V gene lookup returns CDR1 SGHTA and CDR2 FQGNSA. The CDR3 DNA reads TGTGCCAGCAGCCCTACGGAAGAGCGGGGAACCTACAATGAGCAGTTCTTC. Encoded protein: CASSPTEERGTYNEQFF.

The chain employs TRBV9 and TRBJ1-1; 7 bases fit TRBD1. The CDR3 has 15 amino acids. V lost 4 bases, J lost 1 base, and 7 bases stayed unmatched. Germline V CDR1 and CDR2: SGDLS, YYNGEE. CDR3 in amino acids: CASSLWTGRNTEAFF. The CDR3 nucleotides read TGTGCCAGCAGCTTATGGACAGGCCGGAACACTGAAGCTTTCTTT. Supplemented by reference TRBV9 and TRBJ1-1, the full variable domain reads DSGVTQTPKHLITATGQRVTLRCSPRSGDLSVYWYQQSLDQGLQFLIQYYNGEERAKGNILERFSAQQFPDLHSELNLSSLELGDSALYFCASSLWTGRNTEAFFGQGTRLTVV.

The CDR3 DNA reads as TGTGCCAGCAGCTTAGATGGACTGAATTCACCCCTCCACTTT. Its translation: CASSLDGLNSPLHF. V gene TRBV11-2 combines with J gene TRBJ1-6, with D hard to call. Germline V gene sequence: CDR1 SGHAT, CDR2 FQNNGV. This CDR3 has 14 amino acids. V was shortened by 0 bases and J by 7 bases, with 7 bases between the two germline ends.

CDR3 in DNA: TGTGCCAGCAGTGGAGAGGAGACAGGACGCGAAAAACTGTTTTTT. This translates into CASSGEETGREKLFF. This chain connects TRBV2 to TRBJ1-4; D may be TRBD1 (6 bases). Trimming left V 4 bases short and J 8 bases short, with 17 bases between. CDR1 and CDR2 (germline): SNHLY, FYNNEI. This CDR3 comprises 15 residues.

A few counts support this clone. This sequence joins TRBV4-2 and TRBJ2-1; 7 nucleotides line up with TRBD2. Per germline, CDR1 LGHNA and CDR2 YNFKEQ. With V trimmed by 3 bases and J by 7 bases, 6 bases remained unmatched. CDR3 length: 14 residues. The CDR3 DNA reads TGTGCCAGCAGCCACCCCGGGGAGGGAAATGAGCAGTTCTTC. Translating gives CASSHPGEGNEQFF.

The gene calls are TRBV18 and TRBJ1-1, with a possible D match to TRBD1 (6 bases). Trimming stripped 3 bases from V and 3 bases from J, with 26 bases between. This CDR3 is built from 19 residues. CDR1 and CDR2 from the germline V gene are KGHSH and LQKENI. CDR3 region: CASSPKGQTRVKSDTEAFF. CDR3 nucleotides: TGTGCCAGCTCACCCAAAGGACAGACGAGAGTAAAAAGTGACACTGAAGCTTTCTTT.

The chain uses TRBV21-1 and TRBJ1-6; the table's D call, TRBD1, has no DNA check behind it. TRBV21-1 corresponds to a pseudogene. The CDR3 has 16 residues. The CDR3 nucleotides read TGTGCCAGCAGCCCCCGGACAAGGCCGTATAATTCACCCCTCCACTTT. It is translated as CASSPRTRPYNSPLHF.

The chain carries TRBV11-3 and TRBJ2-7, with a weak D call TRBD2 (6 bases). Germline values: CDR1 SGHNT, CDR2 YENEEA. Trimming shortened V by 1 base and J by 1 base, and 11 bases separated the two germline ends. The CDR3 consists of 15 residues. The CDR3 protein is CASSLGQGGSYEQYF. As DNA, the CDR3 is TGTGCCAGCAGCTTAGGGCAGGGAGGTTCCTACGAGCAGTACTTC.